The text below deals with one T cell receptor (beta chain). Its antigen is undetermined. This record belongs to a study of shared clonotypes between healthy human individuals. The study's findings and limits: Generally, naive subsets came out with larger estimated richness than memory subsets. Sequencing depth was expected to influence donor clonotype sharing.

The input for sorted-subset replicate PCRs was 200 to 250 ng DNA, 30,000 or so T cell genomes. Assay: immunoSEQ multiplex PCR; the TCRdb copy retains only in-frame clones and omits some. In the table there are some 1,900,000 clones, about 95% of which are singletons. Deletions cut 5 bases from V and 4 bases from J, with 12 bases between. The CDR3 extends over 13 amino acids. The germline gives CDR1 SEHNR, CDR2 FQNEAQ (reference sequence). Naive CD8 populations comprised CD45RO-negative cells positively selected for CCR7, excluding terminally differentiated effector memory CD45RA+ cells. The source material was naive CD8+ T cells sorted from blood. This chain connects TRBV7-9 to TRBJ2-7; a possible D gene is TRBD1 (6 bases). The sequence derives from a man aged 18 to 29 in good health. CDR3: CASSQRTAYEQYF. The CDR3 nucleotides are TGTGCCAGCAGCCAACGGACAGCGTACGAGCAGTACTTC.